This TCR beta chain appears in the sequencing data of a study of regulatory T cells in long-lasting Graves disease. This clonotype was seen many times. Its antigen is undetermined. Construction of TCR beta libraries relied on iRepertoire HTBI primers and on Arm-PCR targeting CDR3 regions. In TCRdb, the multiplex PCR reads were re-called with MiXCR into one record per CDR3 protein. The sample holds some 220,000 distinct CDR3 sequences, about 19% seen once. The time point here: newly diagnosed GD, antithyroid drugs for less than 3 months. With RNA extracted from PBMCs as input, the TCR library was made. A nine-milliliter sample of peripheral blood was drawn into EDTA tubes. The CDR3 covers 12 residues. In germline, CDR1 is MNHNS, CDR2 SASEGT. V was cut by 4 bases and J by 5 bases, with 8 bases left in between. Overall study findings and caveats: Sharing of public clonotypes was greater in persistent patients (over 2,500) than in new patients (around 1,000).

These data also featured in a second study, about T cells in Graves' hyperthyroidism and ophthalmopathy. That paper adds: Patients aged 18 to 65 had newly diagnosed hyperthyroidism of under 2 months' duration. With the HTBI primer set, the TCR CDR3 went through a first round of RT-PCR.

The origin of this receptor is a woman aged 25 to 39 with Graves disease. The chain joins TRBV6-1 to TRBJ1-1; D remains unclear. The specimen comprised peripheral blood mononuclear cells (PBMCs), sampled at new diagnosis, from a patient treated with antithyroid drugs. The chain's CDR3 is CASSVGWTEAFF. Written as DNA, the CDR3 is TGTGCCAGCAGTGTGGGATGGACTGAAGCTTTCTTT.